Shown below are 18 T cell receptor beta chains from a single sample sequenced in a study of PD-1 blockade in classical Hodgkin lymphoma. Documented time point: cycle 4 day 1 (C4D1), after less than 7 weeks of nivolumab. All patients experienced relapse after autologous stem cell transplantation, and brentuximab vedotin exposure was variable. Magnetic negative selection was used to purify CD4+ T cells from PBMCs that had been thawed. Method: immunoSEQ multiplex PCR; TCRdb's copy keeps in-frame clones and lacks some. The sample shows about 30,000 clones, around 80% of them seen only once. This sample comprised CD4+ T cells from blood, obtained before the fourth cycle of nivolumab. These receptors were collected from a human donor with classical Hodgkin lymphoma.

J is TRBJ1-2 and V is TRBV30, with D possibly matching TRBD1 (5 bases). Germline V CDR1 and CDR2: GTSNPN, SVGIG (reference sequence). V was shortened by 0 bases and J by 14 bases, with 13 bases between the two germline ends. The CDR3 covers 11 residues. This chain's CDR3 is CAWSVVTASTF. As DNA, the CDR3 is TGTGCCTGGAGTGTCGTGACAGCGAGTACCTTC.

The rearrangement uses TRBV19 and TRBJ1-4; tentative D call: TRBD1 (5 bases). Trimming took off 7 bases at V and 0 bases at J, with 9 bases between the two ends. Germline loops: CDR1 LNHDA, CDR2 SQIVND (reference sequence). CDR3 length equals 14 residues. The CDR3 loop is CASNQGTTNEKLFF. The CDR3 DNA sequence: TGTGCCAGTAATCAGGGAACAACTAATGAAAAACTGTTTTTT.

CDR3 sequence reads: CASSLVSGLGAKETQYF. The CDR3 nucleotides read TGTGCCAGCAGCTTAGTCTCTGGTTTGGGGGCTAAAGAGACCCAGTACTTC. The chain has TRBV7-8 and TRBJ2-5; maybe TRBD1 (6 bases). Trimming cost V 1 base and J 3 bases, with 18 bases left between them. This CDR3 has 17 amino acids. Germline V gene data show CDR1 as SGHVS and CDR2 as FQNEAQ. Based on the CDR3 plus reference TRBV7-8 and TRBJ2-5, the full variable domain is GAGVSQSPRYKVAKRGQDVALRCDPISGHVSLFWYQQALGQGPEFLTYFQNEAQLDKSGLPSDRFFAERPEGSVSTLKIQRTQQEDSAVYLCASSLVSGLGAKETQYFGPGTRLLVL.

The rearrangement links TRBV19 to TRBJ1-2; perhaps TRBD1 as D (5 bases). From germline, CDR1 is LNHDA and CDR2 SQIVND (reference sequence). With 5 bases removed from V and 8 bases from J, the gap between germline ends came to 15 bases. The CDR3 has 13 amino acids. The DNA for the CDR3 is TGTGCCAGTAGTGCCGACAGTGGCCGCGGCTACACCTTC. Translated, it gives CASSADSGRGYTF.

The chain joins TRBV7-2 to TRBJ1-5; tentative D call: TRBD1 (5 bases). Per germline, CDR1 SGHTA and CDR2 FQGNSA. This CDR3 region has 14 residues. The V and J ends lost 1 base and 6 bases respectively, with 10 bases between them. In nucleotides, the CDR3 is TGTGCCAGCAGCTTAGATGGGGCCTTTCAGCCCCAGCATTTT. Amino acids: CASSLDGAFQPQHF.

This clone was detected a few times. This chain uses TRBV11-2 with TRBJ2-7; 9 bases match TRBD1. This CDR3 has 15 residues. From germline, CDR1 is SGHAT and CDR2 FQNNGV. Losses at the gene ends were 6 bases for V and 4 bases for J; bases not matched to a gene: 10. CDR3 in amino acids: CASRQPGQGSYEQYF. CDR3 DNA: TGTGCCAGCAGACAACCGGGACAGGGTTCGTACGAGCAGTACTTC. The variable domain in full, with the rest retrieved from reference TRBV11-2 and TRBJ2-7, is EAGVAQSPRYKIIEKRQSVAFWCNPISGHATLYWYQQILGQGPKLLIQFQNNGVVDDSQLPKDRFSAERLKGVDSTLKIQPAKLEDSAVYLCASRQPGQGSYEQYFGPGTRLTVT.

This chain connects TRBV11-2 to TRBJ1-2; TRBD1 agrees at 9 bases. This CDR3 is built from 18 residues. Germline V CDR1 and CDR2: SGHAT, FQNNGV. The V gene end was trimmed by 4 bases and the J gene end by 7 bases; junction bases not matched to a gene: 19. The CDR3 reads CASSSFRDRESVLAGYTF. In DNA form, the CDR3 reads TGTGCCAGCAGCTCCTTCCGGGACAGGGAAAGCGTTTTAGCTGGCTACACCTTC. The full variable domain, rest sourced from reference TRBV11-2 and TRBJ1-2, is EAGVAQSPRYKIIEKRQSVAFWCNPISGHATLYWYQQILGQGPKLLIQFQNNGVVDDSQLPKDRFSAERLKGVDSTLKIQPAKLEDSAVYLCASSSFRDRESVLAGYTFGSGTRLTVV.

V is TRBV18 and J is TRBJ2-7; 14 bases fit TRBD2. The length of the CDR3 is 14 residues. The V gene end was trimmed by 4 bases and the J gene end by 11 bases; junction bases not matched to a gene: 7. Germline loops: CDR1 KGHSH, CDR2 LQKENI. The CDR3 here is CASSLGTSGGLEYF. In nucleotides, the CDR3 is TGTGCCAGCTCACTTGGGACTAGCGGGGGTTTGGAGTACTTC.

The chain is built from TRBV6-1 and TRBJ1-1, with a tentative D call TRBD1 (5 bases). Germline CDR1 is MNHNS and CDR2 is SASEGT. The CDR3 is 12 residues long. Trimming pared 3 bases from V and 4 bases from J, leaving 6 bases between. DNA of the CDR3: TGTGCCAGCAGTGACGGGGGCACTGAAGCTTTCTTT. The encoded protein is CASSDGGTEAFF.

The chain carries TRBV7-9 and TRBJ2-3; 7 positions agree with TRBD1. Germline assignment: CDR1 SEHNR and CDR2 FQNEAQ (reference sequence). The CDR3 has 14 residues. V lost 3 bases to trimming and J lost 1 base; unmatched junction nucleotides: 1. The CDR3 DNA follows: TGTGCCAGCAGCTTCGACAGGGGCACAGATACGCAGTATTTT. The encoded protein is CASSFDRGTDTQYF.

The chain is built from TRBV5-1 and TRBJ2-1, with D hard to call. The CDR3 has 13 residues. Germline V gene lookup returns CDR1 SGHRS and CDR2 YFSETQ. Trimming cost V 4 bases and J 5 bases, with 10 bases left between them. The CDR3 is CASSITVDNEQFF. The CDR3 nucleotides are TGCGCCAGCAGCATCACAGTGGACAATGAGCAGTTCTTC.

The rearrangement uses TRBV30 and TRBJ1-2; TRBD1 might be the D (5 bases). V was clipped by 1 base and J by 4 bases, with 16 bases between them. Germline V gene sequence: CDR1 GTSNPN, CDR2 SVGIG (reference sequence). The CDR3 is made up of 15 amino acids. The CDR3 DNA follows: TGTGCCTGGAGTGACTATGCAGGGAAGGGCTATGGCTACACCTTC. Translation gives CAWSDYAGKGYGYTF.

V and J are TRBV5-1 and TRBJ2-7; 9 positions match TRBD2. This CDR3 spans 16 amino acids. The germline V gene has CDR1 SGHRS and CDR2 YFSETQ. V lost 1 base and J lost 2; bases outside the gene matches: 7. Here the CDR3 reads CASSLKPSGETYEQYF. The CDR3 nucleotides read TGCGCCAGCAGCTTGAAGCCTAGCGGGGAAACCTACGAGCAGTACTTC.

The J gene is TRBJ2-3, the V gene TRBV4-3; 10 bases are shared with TRBD2. Looked up from germline, CDR1 is LGHNA and CDR2 is YSLEER. CDR3 length: 16 residues. V was pared by 1 base and J by 4 bases, with 5 bases of the junction left unmatched. CDR3 residues: CASSQGSGGASDTQYF. The CDR3 nucleotides read TGCGCCAGCAGCCAAGGAAGCGGGGGGGCTTCAGATACGCAGTATTTT.

This clone was seen a few times. The rearrangement joins TRBV30 to TRBJ1-4, with TRBD1 matching over 7 bases. Germline values: CDR1 GTSNPN, CDR2 SVGIG (reference sequence). Unmatched junction bases numbered 8, after V lost 4 bases and J lost 6 bases. CDR3 length: 14 amino acids. The CDR3 is CAWTRGTVYEKLFF. The CDR3 nucleotides are TGTGCCTGGACAAGAGGGACAGTCTATGAAAAACTGTTTTTT.

CDR3 bases: TGCGCCAGCAGCTTGTCGCTGGCTGGGGCCAACGTCCTGACTTTC. Its translation is CASSLSLAGANVLTF. This rearrangement joins TRBV5-1 to TRBJ2-6; no firm D call. In germline, CDR1 is SGHRS, CDR2 YFSETQ. The CDR3 loop spans 15 amino acids. Trimming took off 1 base at V and 2 bases at J, with 7 bases between the two ends.

The J gene is TRBJ1-1, the V gene TRBV30, with D maybe TRBD1 (5 bases). Per germline, CDR1 GTSNPN and CDR2 SVGIG (reference sequence). V was shortened by 3 bases and J by 1 base, with 9 bases between the two germline ends. The CDR3 has 13 residues. The CDR3 coding sequence is TGTGCCTGGAGGGGACCACCGAACACTGAAGCTTTCTTT. Translation gives CAWRGPPNTEAFF.

The chain couples TRBV10-1 to TRBJ2-3, with TRBD2 as a possible D gene (6 bases). The V gene's germline CDR1 is WNHNN and CDR2 SYGVQD (reference sequence). Between the trimmed V and J ends, which lost 4 bases and 2 bases, there was a span of 13 bases. This CDR3 has 15 residues. DNA for the CDR3: TGCGCCAGCAGTGGGGGGGTCAGGGACACAGATACGCAGTATTTT. This encodes CASSGGVRDTDTQYF.